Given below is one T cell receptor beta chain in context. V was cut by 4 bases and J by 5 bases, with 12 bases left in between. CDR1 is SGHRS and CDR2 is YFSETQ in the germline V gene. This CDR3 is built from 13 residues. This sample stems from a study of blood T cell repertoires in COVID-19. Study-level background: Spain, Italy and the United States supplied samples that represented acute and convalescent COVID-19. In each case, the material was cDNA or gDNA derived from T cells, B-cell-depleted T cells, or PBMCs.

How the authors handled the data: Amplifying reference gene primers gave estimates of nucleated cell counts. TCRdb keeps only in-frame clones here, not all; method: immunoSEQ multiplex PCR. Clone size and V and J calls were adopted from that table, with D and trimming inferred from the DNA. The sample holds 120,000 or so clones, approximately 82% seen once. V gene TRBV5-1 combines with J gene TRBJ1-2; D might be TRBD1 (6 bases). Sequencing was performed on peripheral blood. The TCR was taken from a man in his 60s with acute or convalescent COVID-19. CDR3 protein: CASSPRTEYGYTF. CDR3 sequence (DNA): TGCGCCAGCAGCCCCCGGACAGAGTATGGCTACACCTTC.